The 24 T cell receptor beta chains below come from one sample, sequenced in a study of CD8 T cells in Susac syndrome. RNA amounts of roughly 0.5 to 1 ug underwent reverse transcription with random hexamers. In TCRdb, the immunoSEQ multiplex PCR reads were re-called with MiXCR into one record per CDR3 protein. This sample has about 120,000 distinct CDR3 sequences, with around nine tenths found just once. Sequencing used CD4+ T cells from PBMCs. The receptors were sampled from a human donor in good health.

The chain uses TRBV6-6 and TRBJ2-7; D unclear. Germline CDR1 MNHNY, CDR2 SVGAGI (reference sequence). The CDR3 spans 15 residues. Trimming left V 5 bases short and J 6 bases short, with 20 bases between. The CDR3 sequence is CASSRPQEPPGEQYF. The CDR3 nucleotides read TGTGCCAGCAGTCGCCCTCAGGAACCGCCTGGCGAGCAGTACTTC.

The rearrangement uses TRBV10-3 and TRBJ2-3, with D tentatively TRBD2 (6 bases). V dropped 0 bases and J dropped 5 bases, with 21 bases sitting between them. The CDR3 extends over 18 amino acids. Germline CDR1 ENHRY, CDR2 SYGVKD. The CDR3 is CAISESKGIAGGEDTQYF. As DNA, the CDR3 is TGTGCCATCAGTGAGTCGAAGGGGATAGCCGGAGGGGAAGATACGCAGTATTTT.

This sequence joins TRBV3-1 and TRBJ2-1; TRBD2 matches at 13 bases. The germline V gene has CDR1 LGHDT and CDR2 YNNKEL (reference sequence). The ends lost 8 bases at V and 3 bases at J; junction bases unmatched: 13. CDR3 length equals 18 residues. CDR3 region: CASGPRTSGGRSYNEQFF. In DNA form, the CDR3 reads TGTGCCAGCGGACCTAGGACTAGCGGGGGCCGCAGCTACAATGAGCAGTTCTTC.

The V and J genes are TRBV7-2 and TRBJ1-5; D perhaps matches TRBD1 (5 bases). The CDR3 length is 12 residues. Per germline, CDR1 SGHTA and CDR2 FQGNSA. V lost 8 bases to trimming and J lost 7 bases, with 12 bases between them. CDR3 loop: CASSLGEQPQHF. Written as DNA, the CDR3 is TGTGCCAGCTCGTTGGGGGAACAGCCCCAGCATTTT.

The chain employs TRBV12-3 or TRBV12-4 and TRBJ2-7; TRBD2 aligns across 7 bases. The CDR3 runs 15 residues. Losses at the gene ends were 4 bases for V and 6 bases for J; bases not matched to a gene: 12. The CDR3 sequence: CASSSPESGAAEQYF. The CDR3 DNA follows: TGTGCCAGCAGTTCCCCCGAAAGCGGGGCGGCCGAGCAGTACTTC.

The chain recombines TRBV20-1 with TRBJ2-7; TRBD1 aligns across 7 bases. The CDR3 is 13 residues long. The germline gives CDR1 DFQATT, CDR2 SNEGSKA (reference sequence). The V segment lost 2 bases and the J segment 1 base; nucleotides outside the gene matches: 2. The CDR3 is CSARRGQSYEQYF. DNA for the CDR3: TGCAGTGCTAGAAGGGGACAGTCCTACGAGCAGTACTTC.

The CDR3 loop is CASSQEPGGTYNEQFF. CDR3 nucleotide sequence: TGTGCCAGCAGCCAAGAACCGGGGGGGACCTACAATGAGCAGTTCTTC. The chain carries TRBV4-2 and TRBJ2-1; 8 nucleotides line up with TRBD2. V was clipped by 0 bases and J by 2 bases; unmatched bases: 3. Germline lookup yields CDR1 LGHNA and CDR2 YNFKEQ. This CDR3 contains 16 residues.

This sequence joins TRBV6-2 or TRBV6-3 and TRBJ2-1; D uncertain. This CDR3 is 13 amino acids long. Germline-derived CDR1 and CDR2 are MNHEY and SVGEGT. The ends were cut back, 8 bases at V and 0 bases at J, with 8 bases in the middle. CDR3 loop: CASAFLSYNEQFF. The CDR3 nucleotides read TGTGCCAGCGCGTTTCTCTCCTACAATGAGCAGTTCTTC.

V and J are TRBV20-1 and TRBJ1-4; D uncertain. Germline loops: CDR1 DFQATT, CDR2 SNEGSKA (reference sequence). The CDR3 contains 14 residues. Trimming stripped 0 bases from V and 4 bases from J, with 9 bases between. CDR3 nucleotide sequence: TGCAGTGCTAGAGAGAGAGGAGTTAATGAAAAACTGTTTTTT. This gives the protein CSARERGVNEKLFF.

The chain recombines TRBV7-2 with TRBJ1-2, with D maybe TRBD1 (5 bases). CDR1 is SGHTA, CDR2 FQGNSA, per germline. This CDR3 is built from 15 residues. The V gene lost 4 bases and the J gene lost 0 bases, with 12 bases spanning the gap. This CDR3 is CASSSGPLANYGYTF. In DNA, the CDR3 is TGTGCCAGCAGCTCGGGACCACTAGCTAACTATGGCTACACCTTC.

The chain carries TRBV27 and TRBJ2-1; D uncertain. The V gene lost 3 bases and the J gene lost 0 bases, with 6 bases spanning the gap. Germline assignment: CDR1 MNHEY and CDR2 SMNVEV (reference sequence). CDR3 length: 14 residues. The CDR3 region is CASSLASSYNEQFF. For the CDR3, the DNA is TGTGCCAGCAGTTTGGCCAGCTCCTACAATGAGCAGTTCTTC.

The chain couples TRBV7-2 to TRBJ2-4; 8 bases map to TRBD2. The CDR3 extends over 13 amino acids. J lost 8 bases, V lost 4 bases, and 4 bases had no gene match. Germline V CDR1 and CDR2: SGHTA, FQGNSA. The CDR3 sequence is CASSYSGSYIQYF. CDR3 DNA: TGTGCCAGCAGCTACAGCGGGAGTTACATTCAGTACTTC.

The DNA of the CDR3 is TGCAGTGCTAGTGCAGGTGGGCGCTCTGGGGCCAACGTCCTGACTTTC. Amino acids: CSASAGGRSGANVLTF. The V call is TRBV20-1, the J call TRBJ2-6; D ambiguous. This CDR3 spans 16 amino acids. Per the germline V gene, CDR1 is DFQATT and CDR2 is SNEGSKA (reference sequence). The germline V and J ends were trimmed by 3 bases and 0 bases, with 12 bases remaining between them.

This clonotype has a single count. The chain links TRBV20-1 to TRBJ1-2, with TRBD1 matching over 7 bases. Germline CDR1 and CDR2: DFQATT and SNEGSKA (reference sequence). V shed 3 bases, J shed 4 bases, and the junction held 8 bases outside the gene matches. This CDR3 is built from 14 residues. The CDR3 DNA follows: TGCAGTGCTAGTCCCTCGACAGGGATCTATGGCTACACCTTC. As protein: CSASPSTGIYGYTF.

This chain uses TRBV7-3 with TRBJ2-7, with D possibly called TRBD1 or TRBD2 (7 bases each). Germline V gene data show CDR1 as SGHTA and CDR2 as FQGTGA. CDR3 size: 17 residues. V shed 0 bases and J shed 1 base, with 16 bases lying between them. The CDR3 sequence: CASSLTPTGRGSYEQYF. CDR3 DNA sequence: TGTGCCAGCAGCTTAACGCCGACAGGGAGGGGATCCTACGAGCAGTACTTC.

The chain's CDR3 is CASSGASSGNTIYF. DNA of the CDR3: TGTGCCAGCAGCGGGGCAAGCTCTGGAAACACCATATATTTT. The genes are TRBV7-2 and TRBJ1-3, with D tentatively TRBD1 (5 bases). This CDR3 comprises 14 residues. The ends were cut back, 5 bases at V and 0 bases at J, with 8 bases in the middle. Germline V gene data show CDR1 as SGHTA and CDR2 as FQGNSA.

The rearrangement links TRBV6-6 to TRBJ1-2, with 10 bases matching TRBD1. CDR3 length: 13 amino acids. Looked up from germline, CDR1 is MNHNY and CDR2 is SVGAGI (reference sequence). The V segment lost 5 bases and the J segment 7 bases; nucleotides outside the gene matches: 4. This CDR3 reads CASSMTGGSGYTF. Here the CDR3 DNA reads TGTGCCAGCAGTATGACAGGGGGCTCTGGCTACACCTTC.

This chain links TRBV2 with TRBJ2-1, with 11 nucleotides matching TRBD2. The CDR3 loop spans 17 amino acids. The V gene's germline CDR1 is SNHLY and CDR2 FYNNEI. After removal of 1 base from V and 0 bases from J, the junction contained 2 bases not matched to a gene. In DNA, the CDR3 is TGTGCCAGCAGTGAAGTTGGGACTAGCGGCTCCTACAATGAGCAGTTCTTC. Its translation: CASSEVGTSGSYNEQFF.

This chain links TRBV27 with TRBJ2-6, with D possibly matching TRBD1 (6 bases). Trimming cost V 4 bases and J 0 bases, with 19 bases left between them. The CDR3 totals 19 residues. The germline V gene has CDR1 MNHEY and CDR2 SMNVEV (reference sequence). The CDR3 sequence is CASSSYAGTSFSGANVLTF. The CDR3 DNA is TGTGCCAGCAGTTCCTACGCCGGGACAAGCTTCTCTGGGGCCAACGTCCTGACTTTC.

V usage is TRBV12-3 or TRBV12-4 and J usage is TRBJ1-1; no clear D gene. The length of the CDR3 is 17 residues. Between the trimmed V and J ends, which lost 3 bases and 1 base, there was a span of 18 bases. The CDR3 sequence: CASSFPPLTSRNTEAFF. The CDR3 DNA is TGTGCCAGCAGTTTCCCCCCCCTTACATCGAGGAACACTGAAGCTTTCTTT.

J is TRBJ2-7 and V is TRBV25-1, with D hard to call. The CDR3 has 12 residues. Trimming stripped 3 bases from V and 2 bases from J, with 5 bases between. Germline CDR1 reads MGHDK; CDR2 reads SYGVNS. This CDR3 is CASSDQTYEQYF. The CDR3 DNA follows: TGTGCCAGCAGTGACCAGACCTACGAGCAGTACTTC.

This chain joins TRBV5-4 and TRBJ2-3; tentative D call: TRBD2 (5 bases). The CDR3 has 15 residues. Germline loops: CDR1 SGHNT, CDR2 YYREEE (reference sequence). V lost 2 bases and J 4 bases, leaving 14 bases between the germline ends. The CDR3 region is CASSLDSGGADTQYF. In DNA, the CDR3 is TGTGCCAGCAGCTTAGACTCAGGAGGAGCAGATACGCAGTATTTT.

This chain joins TRBV6-2 or TRBV6-3 and TRBJ2-2; D possibly matches TRBD1 or TRBD2 (5 bases each). CDR3 length equals 17 residues. The V end was cut by 6 bases, the J end by 3 bases, with 20 bases between. Germline V gene data show CDR1 as MNHEY and CDR2 as SVGEGT. The CDR3, as DNA: TGTGCCAGCAGCTACACCCCCGGGACGGCTTACACCGGGGAGCTGTTTTTT. The encoded protein is CASSYTPGTAYTGELFF.

This chain uses TRBV20-1 with TRBJ2-3, with 9 bases matching TRBD2. This CDR3 contains 15 residues. Germline V gene data show CDR1 as DFQATT and CDR2 as SNEGSKA (reference sequence). V was pared by 6 bases and J by 2 bases, with 9 bases of the junction left unmatched. CDR3 nucleotides: TGCAGTGCCCCGAGTAGCGGGGGCTCCACAGATACGCAGTATTTT. This sequence encodes CSAPSSGGSTDTQYF.